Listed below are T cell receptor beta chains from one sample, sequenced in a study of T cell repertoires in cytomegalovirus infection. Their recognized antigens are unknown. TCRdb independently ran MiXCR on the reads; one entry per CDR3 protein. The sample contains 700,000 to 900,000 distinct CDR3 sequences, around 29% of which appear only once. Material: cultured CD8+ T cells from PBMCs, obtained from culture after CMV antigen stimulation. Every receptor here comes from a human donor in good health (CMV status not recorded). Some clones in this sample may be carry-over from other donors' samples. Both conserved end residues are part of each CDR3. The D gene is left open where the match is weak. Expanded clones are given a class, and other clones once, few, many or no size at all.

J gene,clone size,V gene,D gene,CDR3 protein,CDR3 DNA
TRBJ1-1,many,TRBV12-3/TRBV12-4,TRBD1,CASSDPGQKTEAFF,TGTGCCAGCAGTGACCCGGGACAGAAGACTGAAGCTTTCTTT
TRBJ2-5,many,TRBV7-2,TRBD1,CASSLEGAATQYF,TGTGCCAGCAGCTTAGAGGGGGCTGCGACCCAGTACTTC
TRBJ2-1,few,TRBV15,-,CATSRDVSQAYYNEQFF,TGTGCCACCAGCAGAGATGTGAGCCAAGCTTACTACAATGAGCAGTTCTTC
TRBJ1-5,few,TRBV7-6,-,CASSLARGFEPQHF,TGTGCCAGCAGCTTAGCGCGGGGTTTTGAGCCCCAGCATTTT
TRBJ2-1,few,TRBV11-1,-,CASSPPPPAYNEQFF,TGTGCCAGCAGCCCCCCCCCTCCAGCTTACAATGAGCAGTTCTTC
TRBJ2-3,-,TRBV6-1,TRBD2,CASSEEGGGNTDTQYF,TGTGCCAGCAGTGAAGAGGGCGGGGGGAACACAGATACGCAGTATTTT
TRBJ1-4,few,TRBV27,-,CASSPQGPHNEKLFF,TGTGCCAGCTCCCCGCAGGGGCCTCATAATGAAAAACTGTTTTTT
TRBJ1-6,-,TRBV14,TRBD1,CASSQTWTGGQNSPLHF,TGTGCCAGCAGCCAAACCTGGACAGGGGGGCAAAATTCACCCCTCCACTTT
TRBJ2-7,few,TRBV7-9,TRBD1,CASSQLGTEDWEQYF,TGTGCCAGCAGCCAGCTGGGGACAGAGGACTGGGAGCAGTACTTC
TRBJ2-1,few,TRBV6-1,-,CASRPEAVSYNEQFF,TGTGCCAGCAGACCCGAAGCGGTCTCCTACAATGAGCAGTTCTTC
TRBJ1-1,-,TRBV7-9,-,CASTKGGTEAFF,TGTGCCAGCACCAAGGGGGGCACTGAAGCTTTCTTT
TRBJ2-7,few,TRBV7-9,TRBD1,CASSSTGASSYEQYF,TGTGCCAGCAGCTCAACAGGGGCGTCGTCCTACGAGCAGTACTTC
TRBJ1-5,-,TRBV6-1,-,CASSEYVKYNQPQHF,TGTGCCAGCAGTGAATACGTAAAATACAATCAGCCCCAGCATTTT
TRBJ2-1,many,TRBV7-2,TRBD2,CASSLAPAGGRNEQFF,TGTGCCAGCAGCTTAGCTCCAGCGGGGGGGCGCAATGAGCAGTTCTTC
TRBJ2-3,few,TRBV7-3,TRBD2,CASATSGGQGDTQYF,TGTGCCAGCGCAACTAGCGGGGGCCAGGGAGATACGCAGTATTTT
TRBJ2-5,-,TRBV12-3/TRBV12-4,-,CASSSGLEAPATQYF,TGTGCCAGCAGTTCAGGGTTGGAAGCACCCGCGACCCAGTACTTC
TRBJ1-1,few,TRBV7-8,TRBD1,CASSPTPSDRPNTEAFF,TGTGCCAGCAGCCCGACCCCCTCGGACAGGCCGAACACTGAAGCTTTCTTT
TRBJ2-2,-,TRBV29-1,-,CSVELGSAGELFF,TGCAGCGTTGAATTAGGGAGCGCCGGGGAGCTGTTTTTT
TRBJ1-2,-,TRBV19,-,CASSMSTLSPYGYTF,TGTGCCAGTAGTATGAGCACACTAAGTCCCTATGGCTACACCTTC
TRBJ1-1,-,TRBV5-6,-,CASSMGGKMNTEAFF,TGTGCCAGCAGCATGGGGGGGAAAATGAACACTGAAGCTTTCTTT
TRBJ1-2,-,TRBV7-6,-,CASIGENYGYTF,TGTGCCAGCATCGGGGAGAACTATGGCTACACCTTC
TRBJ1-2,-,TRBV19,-,CASKRGEGYTF,TGTGCCAGTAAGAGAGGGGAAGGCTACACCTTC
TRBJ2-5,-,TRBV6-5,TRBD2,CASSIRGVATQYF,TGTGCCAGCAGTATACGGGGGGTTGCGACCCAGTACTTC
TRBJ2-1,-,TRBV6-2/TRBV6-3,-,CASSYVSRVSYNEQFF,TGTGCCAGCAGTTACGTCAGCAGGGTCAGCTACAATGAGCAGTTCTTC
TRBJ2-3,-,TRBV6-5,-,CASSYLGAPTDTQYF,TGTGCCAGCAGTTACCTCGGGGCACCCACAGATACGCAGTATTTT
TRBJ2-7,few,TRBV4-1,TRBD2,CASSQTSGAYYEQYF,TGCGCCAGCAGCCAAACTAGCGGGGCGTACTACGAGCAGTACTTC
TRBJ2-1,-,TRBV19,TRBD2,CASTFGEGIEQFF,TGTGCCAGTACCTTCGGGGAGGGGATTGAGCAGTTCTTC
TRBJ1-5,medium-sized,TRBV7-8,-,CASSGARAGLHNQPQHF,TGTGCCAGCAGCGGGGCGAGGGCCGGGCTTCATAATCAGCCCCAGCATTTT
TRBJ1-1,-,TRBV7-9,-,CASSLDAVSNTEASF,TGTGCCAGCAGCTTAGATGCGGTTTCGAACACTGAAGCTTCCTTT
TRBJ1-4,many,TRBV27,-,CASTTGGEKLFF,TGTGCCAGCACTACCGGGGGTGAAAAACTGTTTTTT
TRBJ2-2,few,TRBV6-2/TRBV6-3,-,CASSYSQGAAGELFF,TGTGCCAGCAGTTACTCCCAGGGCGCAGCCGGGGAGCTGTTTTTT
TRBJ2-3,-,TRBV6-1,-,CASSDSSRRGPATDTQYF,TGTGCCAGCAGTGATTCCTCCCGGAGGGGGCCTGCCACAGATACGCAGTATTTT
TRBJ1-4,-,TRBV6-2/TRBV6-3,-,CASSYSTATNEKLFF,TGTGCCAGCAGTTATTCGACAGCAACTAATGAAAAACTGTTTTTT
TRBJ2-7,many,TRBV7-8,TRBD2,CASSLALAGDHYEQYF,TGTGCCAGCAGCTTAGCTCTAGCGGGGGACCACTACGAGCAGTACTTC
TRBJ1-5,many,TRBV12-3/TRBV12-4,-,CASSRDEPQHF,TGTGCCAGCAGCCGGGACGAGCCCCAGCATTTT
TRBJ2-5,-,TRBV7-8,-,CASSIRTVFQETQYF,TGTGCCAGCAGCATCAGGACAGTCTTCCAAGAGACCCAGTACTTC
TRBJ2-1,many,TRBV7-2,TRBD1,CASSLTGVPYNEQFF,TGTGCCAGCAGCTTAACAGGGGTACCCTACAATGAGCAGTTCTTC
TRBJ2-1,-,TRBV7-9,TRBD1,CAGSNRGSPYNEQFF,TGTGCCGGCTCAAACAGGGGGTCTCCCTACAATGAGCAGTTCTTC
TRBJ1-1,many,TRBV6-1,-,CASSEARGEAFF,TGTGCCAGCAGTGAAGCGAGGGGTGAAGCTTTCTTT
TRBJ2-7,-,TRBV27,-,CASSTGALVHEQYF,TGTGCCAGCAGCACCGGGGCCTTAGTTCACGAGCAGTACTTC
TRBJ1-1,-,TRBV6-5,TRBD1,CASSYSVRQGGLDTEAFF,TGTGCCAGCAGTTACTCGGTTCGACAGGGAGGGCTGGACACTGAAGCTTTCTTT
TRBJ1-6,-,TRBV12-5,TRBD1,CASGDRGPNSPLHF,TGTGCTAGCGGAGACAGGGGGCCCAATTCACCCCTCCACTTT
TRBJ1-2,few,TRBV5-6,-,CASRADRPYGYTF,TGTGCCAGCAGGGCCGACAGGCCCTATGGCTACACCTTC